These T cell receptor beta chains were read from a single sample in a study of glioma-infiltrating T cells. MiXCR was run by TCRdb on the multiplex PCR reads, yielding one entry per CDR3 protein. The sample comprises a few hundred thousand distinct CDR3 sequences, roughly two fifths of which are singletons, and approximately 12% rests with the top ten. The material sequenced was glioma tissue, nonneoplastic brain tissue, or PBMCs (not recorded which). Receptors originate from a human donor with low-grade glioma or glioblastoma, undergoing nonglioma brain surgery, or in good health (not recorded which). Both conserved end residues are trimmed from each CDR3. The order of the fields is V gene, CDR3 protein.

TRBV18,ASSLRAVPPEETQY
TRBV12-3/TRBV12-4,ASSLWTANYGYT
TRBV18,AARGDLYGYT
TRBV6-6,ASSYPGGEQY
TRBV28,ASSLGVNTEAF
TRBV29-1,SVGGPWGETQY
TRBV6-1,ASSSGRGNQPQH
TRBV6-1,ASSDYLRNPGGNQPQH
TRBV25-1,ASGSTGDEQY
TRBV7-6,ASSPGFTGPYEQY
TRBV28,ASRPSLGRVDTEAF
TRBV28,ASSPWTGRYEQY
TRBV19,ASSSRANYGYT
TRBV6-5,ASSYPITSGSTKNIQY
TRBV18,ASSTGHPGQLLAQH
TRBV6-6,ASTRRPGAF
TRBV11-2,ASSLEGLSTDTQY
TRBV24-1,ATSGRINTDTQY
TRBV10-3,AISESGGGSYTEAF
TRBV19,ATRDRGVGGYT
TRBV27,ASSLGTSGTINTQY
TRBV10-3,AISGGQGMEYGYT
TRBV27,ASSPRLAGFSYEQY
TRBV3-1,ASSQVSGNPYEQY
TRBV20-1,SAREGSSFGSQF
TRBV2,ASSETGGTGELF
TRBV6-1,ASSFVRVTSGYEQY
TRBV6-1,ASNDISGRFSSTDTQY
TRBV7-9,ASSTRDSSYEQY
TRBV4-1,ASSQLGTGRYEQY
TRBV5-1,ASSFSDGSTDTQY
TRBV24-1,AASDLEFTEAF
TRBV2,ASSDGRAETQY
TRBV20-1,SANRGLNYGYT
TRBV6-2/TRBV6-3,ASSSGVSYEQY
TRBV11-2,ASSFPGGITDTQY
TRBV20-1,SATGNHADTEAF